Shown below are 5 T cell receptor beta chains from a single sample sequenced in a study of CD8 T cells in Susac syndrome. Random-hexamer reverse transcription was applied to about 0.45 to 1 ug RNA. TCRdb reanalysed the immunoSEQ multiplex PCR reads using MiXCR and keeps one entry per CDR3 protein. The sample contains 170,000 or so distinct CDR3 sequences, 95% to 96% of which appear only once. The sample taken for sequencing was CD4+ T cells from PBMCs. These receptor sequences come from a human donor with Susac syndrome.

This chain joins TRBV5-4 and TRBJ2-3; D call uncertain. This CDR3 has 16 amino acids. Trimming removed 3 bases at V and 2 bases at J, with 16 bases between. Germline CDR1 reads SGHNT; CDR2 reads YYREEE (reference sequence). CDR3 sequence: CASSSGRSRHTDTQYF. The CDR3 nucleotides are TGTGCCAGCAGCTCGGGTCGGAGTAGACACACAGATACGCAGTATTTT.

The CDR3 bases are TGTGCCAGCAGCTTTCGTCTTTATTGGAGGCCGCCGCGAGAGACCCAGTACTTC. Its translation: CASSFRLYWRPPRETQYF. The chain uses TRBV7-9 and TRBJ2-5; the D gene is possibly TRBD2 (5 bases). Trimming took off 3 bases at V and 4 bases at J, with 24 bases between the two ends. CDR1 is SEHNR and CDR2 is FQNEAQ in the germline V gene (reference sequence). This CDR3 comprises 18 residues.

The J gene is TRBJ2-1, the V gene TRBV20-1; 9 bases are a match to TRBD1. The CDR3 runs to 11 residues. J lost 5 bases, V lost 7 bases, and 0 bases had no gene match. Germline values: CDR1 DFQATT, CDR2 SNEGSKA (reference sequence). The CDR3: CSGDRDNEQFF. The CDR3 nucleotides read TGCAGTGGGGACAGGGACAATGAGCAGTTCTTC.

This sequence joins TRBV12-3 or TRBV12-4 and TRBJ2-5; D is possibly TRBD1 (6 bases). The CDR3 loop spans 16 amino acids. Trimming took off 6 bases at V and 7 bases at J, with 24 bases between the two ends. CDR3 bases: TGTGCCAGCAGAAAAGTAGAACAGGGATTAGGGGGGACCCAGTACTTC. This codes for CASRKVEQGLGGTQYF.

The V gene is TRBV7-2, the J gene TRBJ2-2; 11 nucleotides align to TRBD2. CDR3 length: 17 amino acids. Germline V gene lookup returns CDR1 SGHTA and CDR2 FQGNSA. The junction had 7 bases not matched to a gene; V was cut back by 1 base and J by 6 bases. Here the CDR3 reads CASSLVHVSGGAGELFF. The CDR3 DNA is TGTGCCAGCAGCTTAGTCCACGTTAGCGGGGGGGCCGGGGAGCTGTTTTTT.